This entry features one T cell receptor (beta chain) sequence. What it binds is unknown. The record originates from a study of long-term antiretroviral therapy in people with HIV. The overall study: Of all samples, the earliest predate the 2015 immediate-ART recommendation by about a decade. Study-level results: Narrower CDR3 length ranges marked HIV repertoires relative to controls.

Samples were assayed with immunoSEQ v3.0 at survey level. Clones were read by immunoSEQ multiplex PCR, and TCRdb kept only the in-frame ones, dropping some. Among around 15,000 clones, 85% to 90% were seen once, and the ten largest hold roughly 12%. Germline V CDR1 and CDR2: SQVTM, ANQGSEA. V was cut by 5 bases and J by 0 bases, with 11 bases left in between. The CDR3 is 13 residues long. Source: unsorted PBMCs, taken 6.9 years after starting antiretroviral therapy. The sequence derives from a man in his fifties or sixties with HIV. This sequence joins TRBV29-1 and TRBJ2-7; tentatively, D is TRBD1 (5 bases). The CDR3 here is CSVFDSYSYEQYF. As DNA, the CDR3 is TGCAGCGTTTTTGACAGCTACTCCTACGAGCAGTACTTC.